This T cell receptor (beta chain) was captured by sequencing in a study of blood T cell repertoires in COVID-19. Turning to the study itself: Researchers got acute and convalescent COVID-19 samples from the United States, Italy and Spain. T cells, B-cell-depleted T cells, or PBMCs supplied cDNA or gDNA.

As handled by the study authors: By means of reference gene primer amplification, nucleated cell counts were estimated. TCRdb's table, derived via immunoSEQ multiplex PCR, lists solely in-frame clones and lacks some. V and J calls and clone size follow that table, whereas D and trimming were derived from the DNA. The sample carries 150,000 to 170,000 clones, roughly 80% recorded once. The sequence derives from an elderly man with acute or convalescent COVID-19. Sequencing input: peripheral blood.

The CDR3 here is CSVLNTGDGYTF. The CDR3 bases are TGCAGCGTCCTAAATACAGGGGATGGCTACACCTTC. The chain combines TRBV29-1 with TRBJ1-2; 7 nucleotides agree with TRBD1. CDR3 size: 12 residues. Germline V gene lookup returns CDR1 SQVTM and CDR2 ANQGSEA. The V segment lost 6 bases and the J segment 6 bases; nucleotides outside the gene matches: 7.